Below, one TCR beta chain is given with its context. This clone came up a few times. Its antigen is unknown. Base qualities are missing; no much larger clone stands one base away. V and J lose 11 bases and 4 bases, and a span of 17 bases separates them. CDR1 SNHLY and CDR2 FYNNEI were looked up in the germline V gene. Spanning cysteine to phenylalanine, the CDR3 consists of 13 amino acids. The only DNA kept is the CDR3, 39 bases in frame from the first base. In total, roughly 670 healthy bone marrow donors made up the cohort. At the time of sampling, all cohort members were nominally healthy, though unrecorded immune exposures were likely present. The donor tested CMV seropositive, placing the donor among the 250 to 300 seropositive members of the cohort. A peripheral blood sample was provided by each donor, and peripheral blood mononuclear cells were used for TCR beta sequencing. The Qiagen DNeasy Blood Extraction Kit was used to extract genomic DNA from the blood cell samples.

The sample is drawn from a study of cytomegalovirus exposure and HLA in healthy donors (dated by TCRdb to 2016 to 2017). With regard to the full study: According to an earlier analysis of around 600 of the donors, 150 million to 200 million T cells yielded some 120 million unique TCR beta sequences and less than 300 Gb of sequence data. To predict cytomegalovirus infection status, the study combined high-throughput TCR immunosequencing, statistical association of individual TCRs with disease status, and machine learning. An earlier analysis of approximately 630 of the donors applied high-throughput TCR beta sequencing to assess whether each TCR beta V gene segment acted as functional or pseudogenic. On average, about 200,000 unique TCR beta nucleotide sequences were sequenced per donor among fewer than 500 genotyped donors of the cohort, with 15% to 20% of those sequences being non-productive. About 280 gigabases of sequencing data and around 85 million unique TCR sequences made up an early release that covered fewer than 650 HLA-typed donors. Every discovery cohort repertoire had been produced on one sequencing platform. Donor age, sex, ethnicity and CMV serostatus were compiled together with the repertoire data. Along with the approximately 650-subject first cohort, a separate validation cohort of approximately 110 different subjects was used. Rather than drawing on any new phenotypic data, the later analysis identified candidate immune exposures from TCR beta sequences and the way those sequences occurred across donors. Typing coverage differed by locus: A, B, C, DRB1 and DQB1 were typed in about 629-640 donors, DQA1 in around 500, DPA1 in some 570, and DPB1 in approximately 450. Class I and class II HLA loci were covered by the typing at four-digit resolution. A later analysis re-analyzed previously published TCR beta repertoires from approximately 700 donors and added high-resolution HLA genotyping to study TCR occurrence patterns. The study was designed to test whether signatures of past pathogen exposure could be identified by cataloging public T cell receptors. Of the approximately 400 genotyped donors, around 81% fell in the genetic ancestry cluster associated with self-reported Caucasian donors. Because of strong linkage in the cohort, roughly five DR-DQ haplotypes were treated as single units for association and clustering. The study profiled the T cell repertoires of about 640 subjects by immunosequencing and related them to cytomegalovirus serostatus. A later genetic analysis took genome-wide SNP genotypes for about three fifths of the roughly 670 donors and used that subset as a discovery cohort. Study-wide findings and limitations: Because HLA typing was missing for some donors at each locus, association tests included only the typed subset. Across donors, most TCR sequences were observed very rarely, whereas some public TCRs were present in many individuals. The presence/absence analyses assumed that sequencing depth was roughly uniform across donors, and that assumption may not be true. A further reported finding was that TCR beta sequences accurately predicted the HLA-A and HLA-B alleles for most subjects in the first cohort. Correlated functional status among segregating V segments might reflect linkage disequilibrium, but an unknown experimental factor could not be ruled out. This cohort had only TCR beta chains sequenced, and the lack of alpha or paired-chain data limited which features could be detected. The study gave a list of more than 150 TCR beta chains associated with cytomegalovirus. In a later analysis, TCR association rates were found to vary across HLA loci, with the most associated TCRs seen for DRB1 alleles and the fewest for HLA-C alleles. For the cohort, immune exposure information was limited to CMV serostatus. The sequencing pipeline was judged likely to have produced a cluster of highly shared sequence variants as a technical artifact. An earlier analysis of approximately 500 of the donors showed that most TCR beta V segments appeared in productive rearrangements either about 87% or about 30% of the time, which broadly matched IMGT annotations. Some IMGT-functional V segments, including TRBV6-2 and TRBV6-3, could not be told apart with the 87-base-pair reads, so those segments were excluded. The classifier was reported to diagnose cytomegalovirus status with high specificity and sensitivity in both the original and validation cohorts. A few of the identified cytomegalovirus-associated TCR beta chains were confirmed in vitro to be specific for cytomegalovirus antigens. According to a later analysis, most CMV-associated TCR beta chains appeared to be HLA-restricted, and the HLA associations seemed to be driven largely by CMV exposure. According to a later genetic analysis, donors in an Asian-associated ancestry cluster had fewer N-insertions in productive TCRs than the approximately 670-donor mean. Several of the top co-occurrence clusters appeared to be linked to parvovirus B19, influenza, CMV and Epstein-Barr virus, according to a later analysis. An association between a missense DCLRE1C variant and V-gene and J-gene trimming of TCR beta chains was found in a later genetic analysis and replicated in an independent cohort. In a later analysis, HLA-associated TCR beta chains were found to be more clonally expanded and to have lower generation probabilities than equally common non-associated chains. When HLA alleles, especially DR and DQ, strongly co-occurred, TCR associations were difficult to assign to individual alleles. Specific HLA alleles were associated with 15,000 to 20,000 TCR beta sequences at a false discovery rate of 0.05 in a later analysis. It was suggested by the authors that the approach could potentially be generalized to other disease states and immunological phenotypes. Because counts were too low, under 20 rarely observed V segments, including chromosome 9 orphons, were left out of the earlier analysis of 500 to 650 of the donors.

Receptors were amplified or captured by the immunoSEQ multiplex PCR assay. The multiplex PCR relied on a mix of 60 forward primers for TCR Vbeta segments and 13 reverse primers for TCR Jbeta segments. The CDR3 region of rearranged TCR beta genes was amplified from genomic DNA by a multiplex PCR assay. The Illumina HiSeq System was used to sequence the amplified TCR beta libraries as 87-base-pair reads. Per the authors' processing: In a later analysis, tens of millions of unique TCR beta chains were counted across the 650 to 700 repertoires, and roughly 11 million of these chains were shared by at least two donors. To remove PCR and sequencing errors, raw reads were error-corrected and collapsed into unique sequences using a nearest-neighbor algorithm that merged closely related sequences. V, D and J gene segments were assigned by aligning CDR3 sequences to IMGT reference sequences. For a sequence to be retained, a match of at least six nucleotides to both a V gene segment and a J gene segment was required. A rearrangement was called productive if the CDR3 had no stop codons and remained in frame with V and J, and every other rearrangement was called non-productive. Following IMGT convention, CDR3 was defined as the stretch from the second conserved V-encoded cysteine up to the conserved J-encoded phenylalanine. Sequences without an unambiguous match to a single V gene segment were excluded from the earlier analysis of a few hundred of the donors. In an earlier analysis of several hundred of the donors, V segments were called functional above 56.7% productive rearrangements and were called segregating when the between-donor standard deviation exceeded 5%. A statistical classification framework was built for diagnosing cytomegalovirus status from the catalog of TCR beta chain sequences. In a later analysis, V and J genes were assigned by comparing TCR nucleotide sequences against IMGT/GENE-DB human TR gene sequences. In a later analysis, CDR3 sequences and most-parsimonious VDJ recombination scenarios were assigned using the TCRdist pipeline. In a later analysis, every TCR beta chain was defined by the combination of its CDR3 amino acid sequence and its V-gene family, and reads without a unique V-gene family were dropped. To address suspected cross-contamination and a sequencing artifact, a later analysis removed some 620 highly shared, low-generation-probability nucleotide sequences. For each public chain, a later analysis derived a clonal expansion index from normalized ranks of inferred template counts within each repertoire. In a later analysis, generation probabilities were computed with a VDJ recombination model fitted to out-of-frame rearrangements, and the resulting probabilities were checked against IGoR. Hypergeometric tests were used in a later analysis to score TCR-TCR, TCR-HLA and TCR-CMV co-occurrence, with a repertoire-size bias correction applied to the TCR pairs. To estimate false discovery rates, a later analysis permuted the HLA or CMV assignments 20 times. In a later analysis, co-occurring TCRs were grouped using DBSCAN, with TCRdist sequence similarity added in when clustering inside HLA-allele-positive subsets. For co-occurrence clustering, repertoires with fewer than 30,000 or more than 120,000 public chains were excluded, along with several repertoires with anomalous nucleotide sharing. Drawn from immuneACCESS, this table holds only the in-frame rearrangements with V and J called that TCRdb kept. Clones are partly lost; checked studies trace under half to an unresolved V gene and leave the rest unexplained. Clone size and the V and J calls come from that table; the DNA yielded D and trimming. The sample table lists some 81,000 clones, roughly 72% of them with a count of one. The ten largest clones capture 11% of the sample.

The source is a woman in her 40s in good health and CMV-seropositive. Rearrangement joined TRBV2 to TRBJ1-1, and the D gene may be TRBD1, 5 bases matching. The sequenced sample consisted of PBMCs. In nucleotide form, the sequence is TGTGCCCGAAGGAGGGGTGAGGGCACTGAAGCTTTCTTT. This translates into CARRRGEGTEAFF.